A single sample is the source of the 23 T cell receptor beta chains below, sequenced in a study of cytomegalovirus exposure and HLA in healthy donors. The method was immunoSEQ multiplex PCR; TCRdb's version includes in-frame clones alone and lacks a portion of them. This table has roughly 150,000 clones, 70% to 85% appearing once. Sequenced sample: PBMCs. The receptors come from a man aged 25-40 years in good health and CMV-seropositive.

This clone was detected only a few times. The rearrangement links TRBV2 to TRBJ1-4; D gene ambiguous. CDR1 and CDR2 from the germline V gene are SNHLY and FYNNEI. V was shortened by 6 bases and J by 0 bases, with 17 bases between the two germline ends. The CDR3 sequence is 17 residues long. The CDR3 DNA follows: TGTGCCAGCAGATTGAGGCAGACTAAAGCAACTAATGAAAAACTGTTTTTT. Protein sequence: CASRLRQTKATNEKLFF.

This chain uses TRBV9 with TRBJ2-3, with 12 positions matching TRBD1. The CDR3 contains 15 residues. Germline-derived CDR1 and CDR2 are SGDLS and YYNGEE. V dropped 2 bases and J dropped 6; count of bases not matched to a gene: 4. CDR3 DNA sequence: TGTGCCAGCAGCGTGTGGGACAGGGGGCGGGATACGCAGTATTTT. Its translation: CASSVWDRGRDTQYF.

A few counts support this clone. The chain employs TRBV4-1 and TRBJ2-2; D may be TRBD2 (5 bases). Germline lookup yields CDR1 MGHRA and CDR2 YSYEKL. V dropped 0 bases and J dropped 4 bases, with 9 bases sitting between them. CDR3 length: 15 amino acids. The CDR3 DNA reads TGCGCCAGCAGCCAAGAACTAGTCTCCACCGGGGAGCTGTTTTTT. This gives the protein CASSQELVSTGELFF.

The chain employs TRBV6-1 and TRBJ2-4, with D maybe TRBD1 (6 bases). The germline gives CDR1 MNHNS, CDR2 SASEGT. The CDR3 contains 15 residues. Trimming cost V 6 bases and J 0 bases, with 12 bases left between them. CDR3 sequence (DNA): TGTGCCAGCAGGGAGACAGGAGTAGCCAAAAACATTCAGTACTTC. This translates into CASRETGVAKNIQYF.

The chain combines TRBV19 with TRBJ1-2; 10 bases are a match to TRBD1. The CDR3 runs to 17 residues. Trimming removed 7 bases from V and 7 bases from J; junction bases left unmatched: 18. The germline V gene has CDR1 LNHDA and CDR2 SQIVND (reference sequence). The CDR3: CASTKGGTGDIGRGYTF. CDR3 sequence (DNA): TGTGCCAGTACCAAAGGGGGGACAGGGGATATTGGACGTGGCTACACCTTC. The variable domain in full, completed from reference TRBV19 and TRBJ1-2, reads DGGITQSPKYLFRKEGQNVTLSCEQNLNHDAMYWYRQDPGQGLRLIYYSQIVNDFQKGDIAEGYSVSREKKESFPLTVTSAQKNPTAFYLCASTKGGTGDIGRGYTFGSGTRLTVV.

V is TRBV5-6 and J is TRBJ2-7; possible D gene TRBD2, 5 bases. From germline, CDR1 is SGHDT and CDR2 YYEEEE. V shed 6 bases and J shed 7 bases, with 26 bases lying between them. The CDR3 extends over 16 amino acids. CDR3 amino acids: CASNTERTADYWEQYF. CDR3 nucleotides: TGTGCCAGCAACACTGAGAGGACGGCCGACTATTGGGAGCAGTACTTC.

This clone was seen only a few times. The chain links TRBV5-1 to TRBJ2-7, with 7 bases aligning to TRBD2. The junction had 6 bases not matched to a gene; V was cut back by 4 bases and J by 5 bases. Germline-derived CDR1 and CDR2 are SGHRS and YFSETQ. The CDR3 has 13 amino acids. In DNA, the CDR3 is TGCGCCAGCAGCAACGGGGGGTTTAACGAGCAGTACTTC. This codes for CASSNGGFNEQYF.

This clone has just one count. V is TRBV29-1 and J is TRBJ2-1, with 8 bases aligning to TRBD1. Germline V gene data show CDR1 as SQVTM and CDR2 as ANQGSEA. With 5 bases clipped from V and 0 bases from J, the junction kept 3 bases outside the gene matches. This CDR3 region has 14 residues. CDR3 nucleotides: TGCAGCGTTCACAGGGGGAGCTCCTACAATGAGCAGTTCTTC. Translated: CSVHRGSSYNEQFF.

This chain joins TRBV5-1 and TRBJ2-7, with D possibly TRBD2 on 6 matching bases. The V gene lost 2 bases and the J gene lost 0 bases, with 9 bases spanning the gap. CDR3 size: 14 residues. Germline values: CDR1 SGHRS, CDR2 YFSETQ. The CDR3 reads CASSFSGDSYEQYF. DNA for the CDR3: TGCGCCAGCAGCTTTAGCGGAGACTCCTACGAGCAGTACTTC.

The chain combines TRBV10-3 with TRBJ1-2; the D is unclear. This CDR3 has 15 amino acids. Trimming pared 6 bases from V and 5 bases from J, leaving 19 bases between. Germline CDR1 and CDR2: ENHRY and SYGVKD. The CDR3 loop is CAISGSQGRGYGYTF. DNA for the CDR3: TGTGCCATCAGCGGTTCTCAAGGGAGAGGGTATGGCTACACCTTC.

The chain recombines TRBV5-4 with TRBJ2-3; possible D gene TRBD2, 5 bases. V dropped 4 bases and J dropped 2 bases, with 8 bases sitting between them. Germline lookup yields CDR1 SGHNT and CDR2 YYREEE (reference sequence). The CDR3 sequence is 13 residues long. CDR3: CASSSGTTDTQYF. DNA for the CDR3: TGTGCCAGCAGCAGCGGAACCACAGATACGCAGTATTTT.

For this clone: A read error may account for a junction end that differs from germline. The chain links TRBV14 to TRBJ1-5; TRBD1 might be the D (5 bases). Looked up from germline, CDR1 is SGHDN and CDR2 is FVKESK. The CDR3 covers 13 residues. The CDR3, as DNA: TGTGCCAGCAGCCAGTGGAAGGGGATGCCCGAGGATTTT. Protein sequence: CASSQWKGMPEDF.

V usage is TRBV4-1 and J usage is TRBJ2-3; possible D gene TRBD2, 6 bases. The germline V gene encodes CDR1 MGHRA and CDR2 YSYEKL. This CDR3 is built from 16 residues. V lost 0 bases and J lost 0, with 10 bases in between. CDR3: CASSQEVAASTDTQYF. The CDR3 DNA sequence: TGCGCCAGCAGCCAAGAAGTAGCGGCTAGCACAGATACGCAGTATTTT.

V usage is TRBV7-9 and J usage is TRBJ2-7, with 12 bases identical to TRBD2. With 4 bases clipped from V and 13 bases from J, the junction kept 8 bases outside the gene matches. The germline V gene encodes CDR1 SEHNR and CDR2 FQNEAQ (reference sequence). This CDR3 contains 13 residues. This CDR3 is CASSSTSGSSLYF. For the CDR3, the DNA is TGTGCCAGCAGCTCGACTAGCGGGAGCTCTCTTTACTTC.

This clone was seen a single time. The gene calls are TRBV7-9 and TRBJ1-2; D may be TRBD1 (6 bases). In germline, CDR1 is SEHNR, CDR2 FQNEAQ (reference sequence). The length of the CDR3 is 13 residues. Trimming left V 5 bases short and J 5 bases short, with 12 bases between. In DNA form, the CDR3 reads TGTGCCAGCAGCGCAGGGGATCTATATGGCTACACCTTC. It codes for CASSAGDLYGYTF.

The V gene is TRBV27, the J gene TRBJ2-7; a weak D match, TRBD2 (5 bases). Germline assignment: CDR1 MNHEY and CDR2 SMNVEV (reference sequence). Trimming stripped 7 bases from V and 6 bases from J, with 22 bases between. The CDR3 totals 15 residues. The CDR3 DNA reads TGTGCCAGCATGCCGAGGGTCCGGGTACGGGTCGAGCAGTACTTC. Protein sequence: CASMPRVRVRVEQYF.

The chain couples TRBV18 to TRBJ1-1; TRBD1 might be the D (6 bases). CDR3 length: 16 residues. The germline V gene has CDR1 KGHSH and CDR2 LQKENI. Trimming took 3 bases from V and 0 from J, leaving 14 bases between them. The CDR3 sequence is CASSPLTQGMNTEAFF. DNA for the CDR3: TGTGCCAGCTCACCCTTAACACAGGGTATGAACACTGAAGCTTTCTTT.

This chain joins TRBV5-1 and TRBJ2-7; TRBD2 aligns across 7 bases. V dropped 4 bases and J dropped 1; count of bases not matched to a gene: 8. The CDR3 loop spans 15 amino acids. The germline gives CDR1 SGHRS, CDR2 YFSETQ. The CDR3 DNA reads TGCGCCAGCAGCCGGACGGCGGGAGAATCCTACGAGCAGTACTTC. This encodes CASSRTAGESYEQYF.

The chain joins TRBV19 to TRBJ2-7, with D perhaps matching TRBD1 (5 bases). The germline gives CDR1 LNHDA, CDR2 SQIVND (reference sequence). Trimming stripped 5 bases from V and 3 bases from J, with 11 bases between. CDR3 length: 13 amino acids. Here the CDR3 reads CASSGAVHYEQYF. The CDR3 coding sequence is TGTGCCAGTAGTGGGGCAGTACACTACGAGCAGTACTTC.

This clone has more than one count but fewer than ten. The chain combines TRBV5-1 with TRBJ2-7; TRBD1 agrees at 7 bases. The germline V gene has CDR1 SGHRS and CDR2 YFSETQ. This CDR3 region has 14 residues. Trimming cost V 0 bases and J 4 bases; bases outside gene matches: 4. CDR3 nucleotide sequence: TGCGCCAGCAGCTTGGACACAGGGGATTACGAGCAGTACTTC. This translates into CASSLDTGDYEQYF.

The chain is built from TRBV9 and TRBJ2-1; perhaps TRBD2 as D (6 bases). CDR1 and CDR2 (germline): SGDLS, YYNGEE. The CDR3 loop spans 17 amino acids. V dropped 0 bases and J dropped 0 bases, with 13 bases sitting between them. CDR3 region: CASSVVFGGSSYNEQFF. The CDR3, as DNA: TGTGCCAGCAGCGTAGTCTTTGGAGGGAGCTCCTACAATGAGCAGTTCTTC.

The genes are TRBV7-2 and TRBJ2-2, with 8 positions matching TRBD1. Trimming cost V 3 bases and J 4 bases; bases outside gene matches: 4. The germline CDR1 and CDR2 sequences are SGHTA and FQGNSA. This CDR3 spans 15 amino acids. This chain's CDR3 is CASSFSQGATGELFF. As DNA, the CDR3 is TGTGCCAGCAGCTTCAGTCAGGGGGCCACCGGGGAGCTGTTTTTT.

The chain uses TRBV29-1 and TRBJ1-2; TRBD1 aligns across 10 bases. This CDR3 region has 14 residues. From germline, CDR1 is SQVTM and CDR2 ANQGSEA. CDR3 sequence: CRNHRTGGFYGYTF. Written as DNA, the CDR3 is TGCAGAAACCACCGGACAGGGGGTTTCTATGGCTACACCTTC.